Following are 18 T cell receptor beta chains from one sample sequenced in a study of T cell responses to AZD1222 COVID-19 vaccine. Here immunoSEQ multiplex PCR was the method, and the copy in TCRdb shows in-frame clones only, minus some. The sample gives tens of thousands of clones, 75% to 90% of which show up once; approximately 6.6% is in the top ten. Sequenced material: peripheral blood, taken on day 0 of AZD1222 vaccination. The receptor source for this set is an adult in good health.

This clone was recorded a few times. The J gene is TRBJ2-7, the V gene TRBV7-9; possibly TRBD2 for D (5 bases). Germline assignment: CDR1 SEHNR and CDR2 FQNEAQ (reference sequence). This CDR3 spans 13 amino acids. V dropped 6 bases and J dropped 2 bases, with 11 bases sitting between them. The CDR3 spells CASSNTGTYEQYF. CDR3 nucleotide sequence: TGTGCCAGCAGTAACACCGGGACCTACGAGCAGTACTTC.

The chain is built from TRBV28 and TRBJ1-5, with TRBD1 identical over 7 bases. This CDR3 has 15 residues. V was pared by 5 bases and J by 0 bases, with 4 bases of the junction left unmatched. From germline, CDR1 is MDHEN and CDR2 SYDVKM. The CDR3 nucleotides are TGTGCCAGCAGTCTACAGGGGTATAGCAATCAGCCCCAGCATTTT. Its protein is CASSLQGYSNQPQHF.

This clone has a handful of counts. This chain connects TRBV29-1 to TRBJ1-3; no definite D call. The germline gives CDR1 SQVTM, CDR2 ANQGSEA. The CDR3 extends over 11 amino acids. V was trimmed by 6 bases and J by 3 bases, leaving 6 bases between them. The CDR3 loop reads CSVGFGNTIYF. Here the CDR3 DNA reads TGCAGCGTGGGGTTTGGAAACACCATATATTTT.

This clone was recorded only once. The chain couples TRBV7-2 to TRBJ1-5; TRBD1 aligns across 8 bases. Germline CDR1 reads SGHTA; CDR2 reads FQGNSA. Trimming took 3 bases from V and 4 from J; bases not matched to a gene: 2. CDR3 length: 14 amino acids. CDR3 in DNA: TGTGCCAGCAGCTTCACAGGGGGGAATCAGCCCCAGCATTTT. This translates into CASSFTGGNQPQHF.

This chain links TRBV21-1 with TRBJ1-5; the table's TRBD1 call for D was not verified on the DNA. TRBV21-1 is described as a pseudogene. CDR3 length: 20 residues. The CDR3 region has the DNA TGTGCCAGCAGCAAAGAGAGAAGGGGACAGGGGACAGGGAGCAATCAGCCCCAGCATTTT. Protein: CASSKERRGQGTGSNQPQHF.

In its sample, this clone was seen a few times. The chain couples TRBV7-9 to TRBJ2-2; D may correspond to TRBD1 or TRBD2 (5 bases each). CDR3 length equals 15 residues. CDR1 and CDR2 from the germline V gene are SEHNR and FQNEAQ (reference sequence). V was cut by 8 bases and J by 3 bases, with 16 bases left in between. The CDR3 protein is CASGPGTSDTGELFF. DNA of the CDR3: TGTGCCAGCGGACCCGGGACGTCTGACACCGGGGAGCTGTTTTTT.

V gene TRBV7-9 combines with J gene TRBJ1-2; no clear D. Looked up from germline, CDR1 is SEHNR and CDR2 is FQNEAQ (reference sequence). The CDR3 length is 16 residues. The V gene lost 4 bases and the J gene lost 1 base, with 16 bases spanning the gap. DNA of the CDR3: TGTGCCAGCAGCTCGGCAGCGGGCGGATTTAACTATGGCTACACCTTC. Translated: CASSSAAGGFNYGYTF.

Comments on this clone: Germline is not matched at one junction end, which may reflect a read error. Other nucleotide sequences from this sample produce the same CDR3. The rearrangement links TRBV19 to TRBJ1-1; 10 bases are shared with TRBD1. This CDR3 region has 14 residues. The V gene's germline CDR1 is LNHDA and CDR2 SQIVND (reference sequence). CDR3: CASSIGQGGTEAFF. CDR3 in DNA: TGTGCCAGCAGTATCGGACAGGGGGGCACTGAAGCTTTCTTT.

The chain joins TRBV7-3 to TRBJ2-5, with D possibly TRBD1 on 5 matching bases. The CDR3 consists of 13 residues. V was clipped by 4 bases and J by 5 bases, with 11 bases between them. From germline, CDR1 is SGHTA and CDR2 FQGTGA. CDR3 coding DNA: TGTGCCAGCAGCTGGGGCGTGAGGGAGACCCAGTACTTC. Translating it yields CASSWGVRETQYF.

The chain has TRBV3-1 (or the pseudogene TRBV3-2) and TRBJ2-4; D possibly uses TRBD1 or TRBD2 (5 bases each). V was shortened by 4 bases and J by 11 bases, with 9 bases between the two germline ends. The CDR3 extends over 11 amino acids. In germline, CDR1 is LGHDT, CDR2 YNNKEL (reference sequence). CDR3 sequence: CASSPGRFQYF. As DNA, the CDR3 is TGTGCCAGCAGCCCGGGGCGGTTTCAGTACTTC.

V gene TRBV3-1 (or the pseudogene TRBV3-2) combines with J gene TRBJ2-7; the D gene is possibly TRBD1 (6 bases). Trimming took off 0 bases at V and 6 bases at J, with 9 bases between the two ends. CDR3 length: 13 amino acids. CDR1 and CDR2 (germline): LGHDT, YNNKEL (reference sequence). The CDR3 DNA sequence: TGTGCCAGCAGCCAAGATTCAGGGGCCGAGCAGTACTTC. Residues: CASSQDSGAEQYF.

For this clone: The junction departs from germline at one end; a sequencing error may be responsible. The chain combines TRBV5-1 with TRBJ1-2; perhaps TRBD1 as D (6 bases). There are 14 residues in the CDR3. CDR1 and CDR2 (germline): SGHRS, YFSETQ. CDR3 nucleotides: TGCGCCAGCAGCTTCATGGCAGGACAGTCTCCCCCCGTGTTC. Translated: CASSFMAGQSPPVF. The full variable domain, rest sourced from reference TRBV5-1 and TRBJ1-2, is KAGVTQTPRYLIKTRGQQVTLSCSPISGHRSVSWYQQTPGQGLQFLFEYFSETQRNKGNFPGRFSGRQFSNSRSEMNVSTLELGDSALYLCASSFMAGQSPPVFGSGTRLTVV.

The J gene is TRBJ1-5, the V gene TRBV28, with 8 bases matching TRBD1. Germline values: CDR1 MDHEN, CDR2 SYDVKM. With V trimmed by 2 bases and J by 4 bases, 4 bases remained unmatched. This CDR3 region has 15 residues. CDR3 amino acids: CASSLGDRLNQPQHF. In nucleotides, the CDR3 is TGTGCCAGCAGTTTAGGGGACAGGCTTAATCAGCCCCAGCATTTT.

The rearrangement uses TRBV28 and TRBJ2-1; 9 nucleotides align to TRBD2. CDR1 and CDR2 (germline): MDHEN, SYDVKM. V dropped 7 bases and J dropped 0; count of bases not matched to a gene: 10. The CDR3 spans 17 residues. The CDR3 coding sequence is TGTGCCAGCAATAGGCCCCATAGCGGGAGCTCCTACAATGAGCAGTTCTTC. Protein sequence: CASNRPHSGSSYNEQFF.

V gene TRBV27 combines with J gene TRBJ2-2; 7 bases agree with TRBD2. The CDR3 loop spans 15 amino acids. J gave up 7 bases and V 0 bases, and 5 bases lay outside the gene matches. From germline, CDR1 is MNHEY and CDR2 SMNVEV (reference sequence). The CDR3 here is CASSLSRGGGGELFF. CDR3 DNA sequence: TGTGCCAGCAGTTTATCCCGGGGCGGGGGCGGGGAGCTGTTTTTT.

The gene calls are TRBV29-1 and TRBJ1-2; no reliable D call. The CDR3 has 14 residues. Germline values: CDR1 SQVTM, CDR2 ANQGSEA. The V and J ends lost 4 bases and 6 bases respectively, with 18 bases between them. The CDR3 nucleotides read TGCAGCGTTGCCCGAGGGAGAGGGTTGGATGGCTACACCTTC. Translated: CSVARGRGLDGYTF.

The J gene is TRBJ1-2, the V gene TRBV24-1; no definite D call. V gave up 2 bases and J gave up 0 bases, with 15 bases separating them. Germline CDR1 KGHDR, CDR2 SFDVKD. The CDR3 has 17 amino acids. The CDR3 nucleotides are TGTGCCACCAGTGATTCCGAGTACAGAGAGACTAACTATGGCTACACCTTC. It yields the protein CATSDSEYRETNYGYTF.

This clone is medium-sized within its sample. J is TRBJ1-2 and V is TRBV2; a weak D match, TRBD1 (6 bases). Germline V gene sequence: CDR1 SNHLY, CDR2 FYNNEI. Trimming left V 11 bases short and J 3 bases short, with 19 bases between. CDR3 length equals 14 residues. This chain's CDR3 is CAASQTGSHYGYTF. CDR3 DNA: TGTGCCGCGTCGCAAACAGGGTCCCACTATGGCTACACCTTC.